The sequence of this TCR beta chain was determined in a study of regulatory T cells in long-lasting Graves disease. General study points: Researchers reported studying only peripheral blood, not thyroid tissue.

This clonotype was observed many times. The antigen is not known. Germline V gene data show CDR1 as DFQATT and CDR2 as SNEGSKA (reference sequence). This CDR3 has 15 residues. The V end was cut by 5 bases, the J end by 2 bases, with 18 bases between. Time point indicated: persistent/refractory GD, antithyroid drugs over 5 years with positive TRAb. PBMC-extracted RNA yielded the TCR library. EDTA tubes received about 10 milliliters of collected peripheral blood. The TCR beta library used iRepertoire HTBI primers with Arm-PCR amplification of CDR3. TCRdb re-derived calls from the multiplex PCR reads in MiXCR, one entry per CDR3 protein. The sample holds a few hundred thousand distinct CDR3 sequences, roughly a quarter seen once.

The chain uses TRBV20-1 and TRBJ1-1; the D gene is possibly TRBD1 (6 bases). Material: peripheral blood mononuclear cells (PBMCs), obtained when the disease was refractory, from a patient treated with antithyroid drugs. The source is a female donor with Graves disease. For the CDR3, the DNA is TGCAGTGCTGCCTCGACGGGGGGCGTAAACACTGAAGCTTTCTTT. The encoded protein is CSAASTGGVNTEAFF.